This T cell receptor beta chain was sequenced during a study of regulatory T cells in long-lasting Graves disease. Construction of TCR beta libraries relied on iRepertoire HTBI primers and on Arm-PCR targeting CDR3 regions. MiXCR, applied by TCRdb to the multiplex PCR reads, yields one record per CDR3 protein. The table has 550,000 to 600,000 distinct CDR3 sequences, 16% seen once; the top ten hold around 11%. Specified time point: newly diagnosed GD, antithyroid drugs for less than 3 months. PBMCs provided the RNA from which the TCR library was made. The sample holds one count of this clonotype. One end of the junction fails to match germline, which may point to a read error. This CDR3 has 17 residues. From germline, CDR1 is LNHNV and CDR2 YYDKDF (reference sequence). This same sample was also part of a study on T cells in Graves' hyperthyroidism and ophthalmopathy. Turning to that study: Before onset, ophthalmopathy was predicted by the model a median around 6 months earlier.

The chain carries TRBV15 and TRBJ2-7; TRBD1 aligns across 10 bases. The sequence was obtained from a man younger than 35 with Graves disease. The specimen was peripheral blood mononuclear cells (PBMCs), collected at new diagnosis, from a patient treated with antithyroid drugs. The CDR3 nucleotides read TGTGCCACCAGCAGAGGTATTCCGGGACAGGGGTATTACGAGCAGCACTTC. This translates into CATSRGIPGQGYYEQHF. The complete variable domain, with remaining parts taken from reference TRBV15 and TRBJ2-7, reads DAMVIQNPRYQVTQFGKPVTLSCSQTLNHNVMYWYQQKSSQAPKLLFHYYDKDFNNEADTPDNFQSRRPNTSFCFLDIRSPGLGDTAMYLCATSRGIPGQGYYEQHFGPGTRLTVT.